This TCR beta chain was sequenced during a study of technical replicates of blood from a handful of donors. Method: immunoSEQ multiplex PCR; TCRdb's copy keeps in-frame clones and lacks some. This table has approximately 100,000 clones, 96% appearing once. This CDR3 spans 13 amino acids. Looked up from germline, CDR1 is WNHNN and CDR2 is SYGVQD (reference sequence). V was pared by 9 bases and J by 1 base, with 12 bases between. This clone was detected only a few times. The V call is TRBV10-1, the J call TRBJ1-1; maybe TRBD1 (5 bases). The clonotype comes from a human donor in good health. The material sequenced was T cells isolated from PBMCs. The CDR3 sequence: CASSDTPNTEAFF. The CDR3 DNA sequence: TGCGCCAGTTCGGACACACCGAACACTGAAGCTTTCTTT.